In this sample, the clone carrying this T cell receptor beta chain turned up a few times. What it binds is not known. Constant-segment primers were used for 5'RACE, and the resulting TCR alpha and TCR beta cDNA libraries carried sample barcodes and UMIs. TCRdb itself ran the 5' RACE reads through MiXCR, one entry per CDR3 protein. The sample comprises roughly 340,000 distinct CDR3 sequences, about 16% of which are singletons, and 20% to 25% rests with the top ten. The source of the sample is a study of T-cell memory formation after mild COVID-19. The overall study: Clustering of TCRs was largely donor specific. Overall study findings and caveats: Mainly in CM and EM were contracting CD4+ clones; CD8+ were in EMRA.

This receptor was obtained from a young man who had mild COVID-19 (a few samples of this study predate the infection). Cell type and time point are not known. Specimen: PBMCs or a T cell subset sorted from them (not recorded which).

CDR3 amino acids: CASSSGTGRDGYTF. The CDR3 DNA reads as TGCGCCAGCAGCTCCGGGACAGGACGTGATGGCTACACCTTC. The genes are TRBV5-1 and TRBJ1-2; TRBD1 aligns across 8 bases. V lost 3 bases, J lost 6 bases, and 7 bases stayed unmatched. Germline V CDR1 and CDR2: SGHRS, YFSETQ. The CDR3 consists of 14 residues.